The next 25 T cell receptor beta chains were all read from a single sample in a study of spatial heterogeneity in lung cancer. The time point denotes: sample taken at primary tumor resection. Material for sequencing was whole RNA from tumor, nontumor lung or frozen PBMC, left unsorted. TCRdb called the 5' RACE reads again in MiXCR, with one record for every CDR3 protein. The table lists approximately 6,100 distinct CDR3 sequences, about an eighth of them singletons, with 16% in the top ten. The specimen comprised normal lung tissue next to the tumor, sampled at surgery. Every receptor here comes from a male donor with early-stage non-small cell lung cancer.

This clonotype was observed many times. The chain recombines TRBV14 with TRBJ2-5; 10 bases are shared with TRBD2. Trimming removed 1 base from V and 5 bases from J; junction bases left unmatched: 4. Germline V CDR1 and CDR2: SGHDN, FVKESK. CDR3 length: 15 residues. CDR3: CASSQGSSGSETQYF. The DNA of the CDR3 is TGTGCCAGCAGCCAAGGGTCTAGCGGGAGTGAGACCCAGTACTTC.

At least ten counts were recorded for this clonotype. This chain connects TRBV29-1 to TRBJ1-1, with D perhaps matching TRBD1 (6 bases). Trimming pared 4 bases from V and 0 bases from J, leaving 12 bases between. Per the germline V gene, CDR1 is SQVTM and CDR2 is ANQGSEA. The CDR3 is 14 residues long. The CDR3 nucleotides read TGCAGCGTTGCCAGGGGCAACATGAACACTGAAGCTTTCTTT. Encoded protein: CSVARGNMNTEAFF.

This clonotype appeared a few times. The CDR3 loop reads CASSPGTGQREQYF. CDR3 DNA sequence: TGTGCCAGCAGTCCCGGGACAGGCCAACGGGAGCAGTACTTC. This sequence joins TRBV6-1 and TRBJ2-7, with 8 bases lining up with TRBD1. With V trimmed by 5 bases and J by 7 bases, 10 bases remained unmatched. The germline V gene encodes CDR1 MNHNS and CDR2 SASEGT. The CDR3 is 14 residues long.

This clonotype occurred many times. The rearrangement links TRBV7-2 to TRBJ2-5; perhaps TRBD2 as D (6 bases). The CDR3 is 15 residues long. The germline V gene encodes CDR1 SGHTA and CDR2 FQGNSA. Trimming left V 5 bases short and J 4 bases short, with 17 bases between. The CDR3 spells CASSPRENYRETQYF. The DNA of the CDR3 is TGTGCCAGCAGCCCCCGGGAGAATTACCGAGAGACCCAGTACTTC.

The sample holds many counts of this clonotype. The V and J genes are TRBV3-1 and TRBJ2-3; the D is unclear. V lost 1 base to trimming and J lost 2 bases, with 10 bases between them. The germline V gene encodes CDR1 LGHDT and CDR2 YNNKEL (reference sequence). The length of the CDR3 is 15 residues. The CDR3 DNA sequence: TGTGCCAGCAGCCAAGGAGCCACGCACACAGATACGCAGTATTTT. This translates into CASSQGATHTDTQYF.

The rearrangement uses TRBV4-3 and TRBJ2-1, with unresolved D. Germline CDR1 reads LGHNA; CDR2 reads YSLEER. V was clipped by 0 bases and J by 9 bases, with 12 bases between them. The CDR3 spans 14 residues. CDR3 amino acids: CASSQEPGYGEQFF. The CDR3 region has the DNA TGCGCCAGCAGCCAAGAGCCGGGCTACGGTGAGCAGTTCTTC.

This clonotype appeared many times. The CDR3 is CASSRDNSNQPQHF. DNA for the CDR3: TGTGCCAGCAGCCGGGACAATAGCAATCAGCCCCAGCATTTT. J is TRBJ1-5 and V is TRBV6-2 or TRBV6-3, with D possibly being TRBD1 (6 bases). Germline-derived CDR1 and CDR2 are MNHEY and SVGEGT. V was trimmed by 6 bases and J by 0 bases, leaving 9 bases between them. This CDR3 contains 14 residues.

This clonotype was recorded at least ten times. V usage is TRBV6-2 or TRBV6-3 and J usage is TRBJ1-1; D not resolved. V lost 3 bases to trimming and J lost 2 bases, with 7 bases between them. This CDR3 has 13 amino acids. Germline V gene data show CDR1 as MNHEY and CDR2 as SVGEGT. Here the CDR3 reads CASSYSQNTEAFF. In DNA, the CDR3 is TGTGCCAGCAGTTATTCCCAAAACACTGAAGCTTTCTTT.

In this sample, this clonotype is medium-sized. The chain uses TRBV19 and TRBJ1-5; weak D call: TRBD1 (6 bases). The CDR3 has 14 amino acids. The V and J ends lost 6 bases and 1 base respectively, with 10 bases between them. CDR1 is LNHDA and CDR2 is SQIVND in the germline V gene (reference sequence). CDR3 protein: CASRGQGSNQPQHF. CDR3 nucleotides: TGTGCCAGTAGGGGACAAGGAAGCAATCAGCCCCAGCATTTT.

The rearrangement joins TRBV20-1 to TRBJ2-3, with 11 bases lining up with TRBD2. Losses at the gene ends were 6 bases for V and 3 bases for J; bases not matched to a gene: 8. The CDR3 extends over 15 amino acids. CDR1 DFQATT and CDR2 SNEGSKA come from the germline V gene (reference sequence). CDR3 DNA sequence: TGCAGTGCCCACGGTGCTAGCGGGAGGACAGATACGCAGTATTTT. Its protein product is CSAHGASGRTDTQYF.

In its sample, this clonotype was seen many times. This sequence joins TRBV19 and TRBJ1-1; D unresolved. The length of the CDR3 is 17 residues. V was trimmed by 0 bases and J by 0 bases, leaving 14 bases between them. Germline V CDR1 and CDR2: LNHDA, SQIVND (reference sequence). CDR3 in amino acids: CASSIEDIGLMNTEAFF. The CDR3 bases are TGTGCCAGTAGTATAGAAGACATAGGCTTGATGAACACTGAAGCTTTCTTT.

This clonotype has a count of ten or more. The chain recombines TRBV3-1 with TRBJ2-1, with D perhaps TRBD2 (6 bases). CDR1 is LGHDT, CDR2 YNNKEL, per germline (reference sequence). The ends were cut back, 1 base at V and 15 bases at J, with 13 bases in the middle. The CDR3 totals 12 residues. CDR3: CASSQGLGSRFF. The CDR3 bases are TGTGCCAGCAGCCAAGGACTAGGTAGTCGGTTCTTC.

This clonotype has ten or more counts. The CDR3 sequence: CASSSQGVGNTEAFF. DNA for the CDR3: TGCGCCAGCAGCTCGCAAGGAGTGGGGAACACTGAAGCTTTCTTT. The chain couples TRBV5-1 to TRBJ1-1; no definite D call. This CDR3 has 15 residues. V lost 3 bases and J lost 1, with 13 bases in between. Germline values: CDR1 SGHRS, CDR2 YFSETQ.

This clonotype was counted many times. The CDR3 reads CASSIFSGRGVNTGELFF. CDR3 bases: TGTGCCAGTAGTATATTCTCCGGCAGGGGGGTAAACACCGGGGAGCTGTTTTTT. The chain links TRBV19 to TRBJ2-2; perhaps TRBD1 as D (7 bases). Germline lookup yields CDR1 LNHDA and CDR2 SQIVND (reference sequence). The CDR3 runs to 18 residues. V lost 2 bases and J lost 2, with 18 bases in between.

This clonotype came up many times. The chain couples TRBV7-8 to TRBJ2-1; weak D call: TRBD2 (5 bases). The V gene lost 1 base and the J gene lost 2 bases, with 12 bases spanning the gap. This CDR3 is built from 16 residues. Germline values: CDR1 SGHVS, CDR2 FQNEAQ. The CDR3 here is CASSLGLATTYNEQFF. The CDR3 DNA reads as TGTGCCAGCAGCTTAGGTCTAGCAACAACCTACAATGAGCAGTTCTTC. The whole variable domain, filled in from reference TRBV7-8 and TRBJ2-1, reads GAGVSQSPRYKVAKRGQDVALRCDPISGHVSLFWYQQALGQGPEFLTYFQNEAQLDKSGLPSDRFFAERPEGSVSTLKIQRTQQEDSAVYLCASSLGLATTYNEQFFGPGTRLTVL.

This clonotype is labeled as large (0.1 to 1%). The CDR3 DNA reads TGTGCCAGCAGTCCCTCCGGGACAGGGGGTAACACTGAAGCTTTCTTT. Its translation is CASSPSGTGGNTEAFF. This chain connects TRBV27 to TRBJ1-1; 11 nucleotides agree with TRBD1. V gave up 5 bases and J gave up 2 bases; unmatched junction bases: 7. This CDR3 region has 16 residues. CDR1 and CDR2 from the germline V gene are MNHEY and SMNVEV (reference sequence).

This clonotype was found many times. This chain joins TRBV5-1 and TRBJ2-5, with D possibly being TRBD2 (6 bases). The CDR3 is 15 amino acids. The V and J ends lost 4 bases and 0 bases respectively, with 13 bases between them. Germline CDR1 and CDR2: SGHRS and YFSETQ. The CDR3 region is CASSPPLANQETQYF. CDR3 DNA: TGCGCCAGCAGCCCACCACTAGCTAACCAAGAGACCCAGTACTTC.

Many counts were recorded for this clonotype. The gene calls are TRBV7-6 and TRBJ1-2; tentatively, D is TRBD1 (5 bases). The V end was cut by 1 base, the J end by 3 bases, with 6 bases between. The V gene's germline CDR1 is SGHVS and CDR2 FNYEAQ. The CDR3 has 13 amino acids. DNA for the CDR3: TGTGCCAGCAGCTTAGGGGGCGACTATGGCTACACCTTC. This translates into CASSLGGDYGYTF.

This clonotype is categorized as large. This chain links TRBV19 with TRBJ2-4; tentatively, D is TRBD2 (6 bases). V was shortened by 5 bases and J by 12 bases, with 14 bases between the two germline ends. The CDR3 has 12 residues. In germline, CDR1 is LNHDA, CDR2 SQIVND (reference sequence). This CDR3 is CASSSGTDSQYF. CDR3 coding DNA: TGTGCCAGTAGTTCAGGGACTGACTCTCAGTACTTC.

The chain employs TRBV27 and TRBJ1-5, with a possible D match to TRBD1 (6 bases). Trimming shortened V by 8 bases and J by 8 bases, and 13 bases separated the two germline ends. Germline loops: CDR1 MNHEY, CDR2 SMNVEV (reference sequence). The length of the CDR3 is 12 residues. The CDR3 DNA sequence: TGTGCCAGCGGTACAGGGTTGGAGCCCCAGCATTTT. It codes for CASGTGLEPQHF.

The table lists this clonotype with many counts. The V call is TRBV6-2 or TRBV6-3, the J call TRBJ2-3; 16 nucleotides agree with TRBD2. V gave up 2 bases and J gave up 5 bases; unmatched junction bases: 13. The germline gives CDR1 MNHEY, CDR2 SVGEGT. This CDR3 has 20 amino acids. CDR3 protein: CASSYPGQPGTSGRGDTQYF. The CDR3 nucleotides are TGTGCCAGCAGTTACCCAGGACAGCCCGGGACTAGCGGGAGGGGAGATACGCAGTATTTT.

This clonotype was detected many times. The V call is TRBV3-1, the J call TRBJ2-1; TRBD2 aligns across 8 bases. The length of the CDR3 is 15 residues. CDR1 is LGHDT, CDR2 YNNKEL, per germline (reference sequence). J gave up 5 bases and V 4 bases, and 7 bases lay outside the gene matches. The CDR3 loop is CASSLASGWNNEQFF. Here the CDR3 DNA reads TGTGCCAGCAGCCTGGCTAGCGGGTGGAACAATGAGCAGTTCTTC.

This clonotype occurred a few times. The rearrangement uses TRBV7-3 and TRBJ2-3; D gene unclear. Germline lookup yields CDR1 SGHTA and CDR2 FQGTGA. CDR3 length: 13 amino acids. V was clipped by 3 bases and J by 6 bases, with 10 bases between them. CDR3 nucleotides: TGTGCCAGCAGCTTGCTGAGCATGGATACGCAGTATTTT. Amino acids: CASSLLSMDTQYF.

V usage is TRBV7-2 and J usage is TRBJ1-2; 10 bases align to TRBD1. The V segment lost 0 bases and the J segment 4 bases; nucleotides outside the gene matches: 2. This CDR3 spans 15 amino acids. Germline V gives CDR1 SGHTA, CDR2 FQGNSA. CDR3 sequence: CASSLARTGGYGYTF. The CDR3 DNA sequence: TGTGCCAGCAGCTTAGCCAGGACAGGGGGCTATGGCTACACCTTC.

The sample holds many counts of this clonotype. The chain employs TRBV20-1 and TRBJ2-7; tentatively, D is TRBD1 (6 bases). This CDR3 region has 11 residues. Germline CDR1 is DFQATT and CDR2 is SNEGSKA (reference sequence). V was trimmed by 5 bases and J by 3 bases, leaving 8 bases between them. The CDR3 sequence: CSAGRGYEQYF. The CDR3 DNA reads as TGCAGTGCTGGCAGGGGCTACGAGCAGTACTTC.